This passage covers 16 T cell receptor beta chains from one sample sequenced in a study of CD8+ T cells in alopecia areata. Reverse transcribed after extraction, RNA yielded cDNA as the sequencing template. Assay used: immunoSEQ multiplex PCR; TCRdb lists only in-frame clones, some missing. The sample carries some 200,000 clones, roughly three fifths recorded once. As for treatment: oral pan-JAK inhibitor, 5-10 mg twice daily. This specimen consisted of CD8+ T cells sorted from blood, obtained at week 24, from a patient treated with tofacitinib. The receptors were sampled from a human donor with alopecia areata.

This clone has more than one count but fewer than ten. V is TRBV2 and J is TRBJ2-7, with D perhaps TRBD1 (6 bases). CDR3 length equals 12 residues. V gave up 6 bases and J gave up 4 bases, with 10 bases separating them. The germline V gene encodes CDR1 SNHLY and CDR2 FYNNEI. DNA for the CDR3: TGTGCCAGCAGGGGAGACAGGTACGAGCAGTACTTC. Translation gives CASRGDRYEQYF.

The V gene is TRBV30, the J gene TRBJ1-3; D not resolved. V dropped 1 base and J dropped 8 bases, with 9 bases sitting between them. This CDR3 contains 12 residues. Germline CDR1 reads GTSNPN; CDR2 reads SVGIG (reference sequence). The DNA for the CDR3 is TGTGCCTGGAGTGCCGAGGGAGACACCATATATTTT. Translated: CAWSAEGDTIYF.

The genes are TRBV7-8 and TRBJ2-7; D is ambiguous. V lost 1 base and J lost 9, with 16 bases in between. The CDR3 runs 14 residues. Germline V gene sequence: CDR1 SGHVS, CDR2 FQNEAQ. The CDR3 protein is CASSLGAGGKVQYF. CDR3 in DNA: TGTGCCAGCAGCTTAGGGGCAGGTGGTAAGGTGCAGTACTTC. Using reference TRBV7-8 and TRBJ2-7 for the parts outside the CDR3, the full variable domain is GAGVSQSPRYKVAKRGQDVALRCDPISGHVSLFWYQQALGQGPEFLTYFQNEAQLDKSGLPSDRFFAERPEGSVSTLKIQRTQQEDSAVYLCASSLGAGGKVQYFGPGTRLTVT.

The V and J genes are TRBV5-6 and TRBJ1-2, with unresolved D. V lost 0 bases and J 1 base, leaving 7 bases between the germline ends. The CDR3 totals 14 residues. Germline V CDR1 and CDR2: SGHDT, YYEEEE. The CDR3 DNA reads TGTGCCAGCAGCTTGGGGCAGGATAACTATGGCTACACCTTC. Protein product: CASSLGQDNYGYTF.

This rearrangement joins TRBV5-6 to TRBJ2-2, with no clear D. This CDR3 spans 13 amino acids. Trimming left V 3 bases short and J 6 bases short, with 9 bases between. Germline V lookup: CDR1 SGHDT, CDR2 YYEEEE. As DNA, the CDR3 is TGTGCCAGCAGCTCGAATTTCCCCGGGGAGCTGTTTTTT. Translation: CASSSNFPGELFF.

The chain links TRBV5-4 to TRBJ2-5; D ambiguous. V was cut by 0 bases and J by 2 bases, with 5 bases left in between. Germline CDR1 and CDR2: SGHNT and YYREEE (reference sequence). This CDR3 is built from 13 residues. CDR3 loop: CASSLDLQETQYF. Written as DNA, the CDR3 is TGTGCCAGCAGCTTGGATCTGCAAGAGACCCAGTACTTC.

This clone was observed a few times. The CDR3 coding sequence is TGTGCCAGCAGTAACCGGGACAGCAAAGCCTACGAGCAGTACTTC. This encodes CASSNRDSKAYEQYF. This rearrangement joins TRBV11-2 to TRBJ2-7; TRBD1 matches 7 bases. Germline values: CDR1 SGHAT, CDR2 FQNNGV. The junction had 10 bases not matched to a gene; V was cut back by 6 bases and J by 2 bases. CDR3 length: 15 residues.

The V gene is TRBV7-9, the J gene TRBJ1-4; maybe TRBD1 (5 bases). CDR1 and CDR2 from the germline V gene are SEHNR and FQNEAQ (reference sequence). Trimming shortened V by 1 base and J by 0 bases, and 9 bases separated the two germline ends. The CDR3 contains 16 residues. The CDR3 spells CASSLGGKPTNEKLFF. The CDR3 bases are TGTGCCAGCAGCTTAGGGGGGAAGCCAACTAATGAAAAACTGTTTTTT.

The rearrangement links TRBV7-9 to TRBJ2-2, with no clear D. This CDR3 is built from 12 residues. Germline assignment: CDR1 SEHNR and CDR2 FQNEAQ (reference sequence). Deletions cut 2 bases from V and 7 bases from J, with 5 bases between. The DNA of the CDR3 is TGTGCCAGCAGCTTACTCGGCGGGGAGCTGTTTTTT. Its translation is CASSLLGGELFF.

With respect to this clone: One end of the junction varies from germline; a read error may be responsible. The CDR3 loop reads CASSDDMGNYGYTF. CDR3 DNA: TGCGCCAGCAGCGACGACATGGGTAACTATGGCTACACCTTC. V is TRBV5-8 and J is TRBJ1-2; no definite D call. Germline assignment: CDR1 SGHTS and CDR2 YDEGEE. The CDR3 sequence is 14 residues long.

V usage is TRBV9 and J usage is TRBJ1-2; D is perhaps TRBD1 (6 bases). The CDR3 sequence is 13 residues long. V gave up 7 bases and J gave up 8 bases, with 18 bases separating them. Germline loops: CDR1 SGDLS, CDR2 YYNGEE. CDR3 coding DNA: TGTGCCAGCTCCCTCGGACAGCTCCGAGGCTACACCTTC. Its translation: CASSLGQLRGYTF.

The sample holds a few counts of this clone. The chain has TRBV23-1 and TRBJ1-1; 7 nucleotides agree with TRBD1. TRBV23-1 falls under the ORF class, with uncertain function. V lost 3 bases, J lost 11 bases, and 12 bases stayed unmatched. CDR3 length: 14 residues. CDR3 in DNA: TGCGCCAGCAGTCACTCCGGACAGGCTAGGCGTGCTTTCTTT. This translates into CASSHSGQARRAFF.

The genes are TRBV29-1 and TRBJ2-7; 7 bases are a match to TRBD2. This CDR3 has 12 residues. The V gene end was trimmed by 7 bases and the J gene end by 4 bases; junction bases not matched to a gene: 7. Germline CDR1 reads SQVTM; CDR2 reads ANQGSEA. The CDR3 is CSASGGTYEQYF. The CDR3, as DNA: TGCAGCGCTAGCGGAGGGACTTACGAGCAGTACTTC.

The gene calls are TRBV5-1 and TRBJ2-7, with D maybe TRBD1 (6 bases). CDR1 is SGHRS and CDR2 is YFSETQ in the germline V gene. The length of the CDR3 is 13 residues. V was trimmed by 5 bases and J by 2 bases, leaving 11 bases between them. This CDR3 reads CASRVDRTYEQYF. In DNA, the CDR3 is TGCGCCAGCAGAGTAGACAGGACCTACGAGCAGTACTTC.

The rearrangement links TRBV29-1 to TRBJ2-7; 11 bases fit TRBD1. Germline V gene lookup returns CDR1 SQVTM and CDR2 ANQGSEA. J lost 3 bases, V lost 6 bases, and 7 bases had no gene match. The CDR3 loop spans 14 amino acids. CDR3 DNA: TGCAGCGTGACCACCGGGACAGGGGGCTACGAGCAGTACTTC. Residues: CSVTTGTGGYEQYF.

In its sample, this clone was seen a few times. The chain recombines TRBV4-1 with TRBJ2-5; a weak D match, TRBD2 (6 bases). The CDR3 sequence is 15 residues long. CDR1 MGHRA and CDR2 YSYEKL come from the germline V gene. Trimming removed 4 bases from V and 1 base from J, with 13 bases in between. The CDR3 loop is CASSPPGLTQETQYF. In DNA, the CDR3 is TGCGCCAGCAGCCCGCCGGGACTTACCCAAGAGACCCAGTACTTC.